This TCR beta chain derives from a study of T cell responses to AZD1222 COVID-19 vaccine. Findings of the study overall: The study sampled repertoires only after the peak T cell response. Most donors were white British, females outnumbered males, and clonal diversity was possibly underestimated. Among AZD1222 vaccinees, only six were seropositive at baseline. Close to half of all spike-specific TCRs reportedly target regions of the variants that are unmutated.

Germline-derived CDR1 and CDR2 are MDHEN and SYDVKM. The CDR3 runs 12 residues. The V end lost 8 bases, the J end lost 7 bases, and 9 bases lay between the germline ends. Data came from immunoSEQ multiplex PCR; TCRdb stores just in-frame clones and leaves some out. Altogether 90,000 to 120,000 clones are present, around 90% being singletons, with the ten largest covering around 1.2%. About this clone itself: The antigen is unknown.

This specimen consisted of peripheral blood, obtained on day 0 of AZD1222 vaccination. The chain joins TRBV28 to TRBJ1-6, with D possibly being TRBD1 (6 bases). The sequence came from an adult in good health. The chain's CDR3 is CASRGGNSPLHF. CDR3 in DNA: TGTGCCAGCCGAGGGGGGAATTCACCCCTCCACTTT.